The sample holds a few counts of the clone carrying this TCR beta chain. Its target is unknown. PCR was performed a second time for roughly 6 to 12 cycles using a sample-barcoded 5' primer and a J-beta primer mix. TCRdb ran MiXCR on the 5' RACE reads and lists one entry per CDR3 protein. The table shows about 580,000 distinct CDR3 sequences, with 47% occurring only once. This entry belongs to a study of blood T cells in healthy people across ages. Study-wide results and caveats: More naive CD4+ cells and higher diversity marked long-lived donors relative to aged donors.

The CDR3 totals 14 residues. Germline-derived CDR1 and CDR2 are SGHRS and YFSETQ. V was pared by 3 bases and J by 4 bases, with 13 bases between. The TCR sequence derives from a man older than 75 in good health. The sample taken for sequencing was blood. The rearrangement uses TRBV5-1 and TRBJ2-5; D ambiguous. The CDR3: CASSSQPVGETQYF. CDR3 nucleotides: TGCGCCAGCAGCTCACAACCGGTAGGAGAGACCCAGTACTTC.